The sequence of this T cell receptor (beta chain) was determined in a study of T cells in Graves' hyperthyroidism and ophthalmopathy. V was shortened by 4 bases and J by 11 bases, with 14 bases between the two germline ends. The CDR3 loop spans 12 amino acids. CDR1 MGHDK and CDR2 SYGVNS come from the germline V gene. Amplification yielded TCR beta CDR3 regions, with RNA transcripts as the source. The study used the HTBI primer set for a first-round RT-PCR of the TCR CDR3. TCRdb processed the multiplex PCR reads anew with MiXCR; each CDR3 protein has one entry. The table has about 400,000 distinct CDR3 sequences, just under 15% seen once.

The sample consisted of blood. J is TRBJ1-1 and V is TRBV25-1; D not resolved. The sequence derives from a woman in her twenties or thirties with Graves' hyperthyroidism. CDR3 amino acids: CASSGGPLKAFF. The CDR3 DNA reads TGTGCCAGCAGTGGCGGGCCTCTGAAGGCTTTCTTT.